The 31 T cell receptor beta chains below all came from one sample that was sequenced in a study of shared clonotypes between healthy human individuals. Only in-frame clones appear in the TCRdb table, and some are missing; sequencing was by immunoSEQ multiplex PCR. The data hold about 700,000 clones, with around 67% observed a single time. Material for sequencing was memory CD4+ T cells sorted from blood. The subset is: CD45RA-negative fraction. These receptors were collected from a woman between 25 and 40 years old in good health.

The chain uses TRBV10-2 and TRBJ1-5; a weak D match, TRBD1 (5 bases). The CDR3 covers 14 residues. V was shortened by 6 bases and J by 6 bases, with 15 bases between the two germline ends. From germline, CDR1 is WSHSY and CDR2 SAAADI. The CDR3 DNA reads TGCGCCAGCAGAGATTTTCAGGGAGGTCAGCCCCAGCATTTT. Amino acids: CASRDFQGGQPQHF.

The chain uses TRBV7-2 and TRBJ2-2; D remains ambiguous. The CDR3 totals 14 residues. Trimming removed 2 bases from V and 1 base from J, with 5 bases in between. Germline V lookup: CDR1 SGHTA, CDR2 FQGNSA. The chain's CDR3 is CASSLSGNTGELFF. The CDR3 DNA reads as TGTGCCAGCAGCTTATCTGGGAACACCGGGGAGCTGTTTTTT.

The rearrangement uses TRBV30 and TRBJ2-7; 8 bases fit TRBD2. Germline CDR1 is GTSNPN and CDR2 is SVGIG (reference sequence). Trimming cost V 8 bases and J 5 bases; bases outside gene matches: 11. The CDR3 is made up of 13 amino acids. CDR3 bases: TGTGCCGGCCTCCGTGAGACTAGCGACGAGCAGTACTTC. Its translation is CAGLRETSDEQYF.

At least ten counts were recorded for this clone. CDR3 amino acids: CASSHPQGEPSNYGYTF. The CDR3 DNA sequence: TGTGCCAGCAGCCACCCGCAGGGAGAGCCATCTAACTATGGCTACACCTTC. The V call is TRBV9, the J call TRBJ1-2, with D perhaps matching TRBD1 (5 bases). CDR3 length: 17 amino acids. V was cut by 4 bases and J by 0 bases, with 19 bases left in between. The germline V gene encodes CDR1 SGDLS and CDR2 YYNGEE.

V gene TRBV5-1 combines with J gene TRBJ2-1; 7 bases line up with TRBD2. Looked up from germline, CDR1 is SGHRS and CDR2 is YFSETQ. The length of the CDR3 is 17 residues. V shed 0 bases and J 6 bases; nucleotides not matched to a gene: 12. CDR3 sequence (DNA): TGCGCCAGCAGCTTGGCCATTTCGCGGGAGCTCGGCAATGAGCAGTTCTTC. Translating it yields CASSLAISRELGNEQFF. Complete variable domain (other parts from reference TRBV5-1 and TRBJ2-1): KAGVTQTPRYLIKTRGQQVTLSCSPISGHRSVSWYQQTPGQGLQFLFEYFSETQRNKGNFPGRFSGRQFSNSRSEMNVSTLELGDSALYLCASSLAISRELGNEQFFGPGTRLTVL.

This chain uses TRBV7-9 with TRBJ2-5, with D maybe TRBD1 (7 bases). CDR1 SEHNR and CDR2 FQNEAQ come from the germline V gene (reference sequence). The CDR3 has 17 amino acids. V lost 5 bases to trimming and J lost 7 bases, with 26 bases between them. The CDR3 DNA sequence: TGTGCCAGCAGCACACCGTGGACAGGCCAGGAGGGGACGACCCAGTACTTC. This sequence encodes CASSTPWTGQEGTTQYF.

The count of this clone is one. The chain recombines TRBV7-9 with TRBJ1-1; maybe TRBD1 (6 bases). Germline CDR1 is SEHNR and CDR2 is FQNEAQ (reference sequence). V lost 4 bases to trimming and J lost 3 bases, with 15 bases between them. This CDR3 has 15 amino acids. Here the CDR3 reads CASSSLGGRYTEAFF. The CDR3 DNA reads TGTGCCAGCAGCTCACTCGGGGGCCGGTACACTGAAGCTTTCTTT.

The chain links TRBV27 to TRBJ2-7; D call uncertain. This CDR3 region has 12 residues. V was cut by 5 bases and J by 5 bases, with 10 bases left in between. The germline gives CDR1 MNHEY, CDR2 SMNVEV (reference sequence). This chain's CDR3 is CASSGPPHEQYF. CDR3 in DNA: TGTGCCAGCAGTGGTCCTCCCCACGAGCAGTACTTC.

J is TRBJ2-1 and V is TRBV10-2; no definite D call. Germline assignment: CDR1 WSHSY and CDR2 SAAADI. The CDR3 spans 14 residues. The V end was cut by 2 bases, the J end by 12 bases, with 17 bases between. DNA for the CDR3: TGCGCCAGCAGTGAGGGGATCGCCGGTATCCCGCAGTTCTTC. Translation gives CASSEGIAGIPQFF.

This clone was seen more than once but under ten times. This chain links TRBV5-6 with TRBJ1-1, with unresolved D. Between the trimmed V and J ends, which lost 1 base and 0 bases, there was a span of 10 bases. The CDR3 is 15 amino acids. In germline, CDR1 is SGHDT, CDR2 YYEEEE. Written as DNA, the CDR3 is TGTGCCAGCAGCTTGAGGCCGTTGGTGAACACTGAAGCTTTCTTT. It is translated as CASSLRPLVNTEAFF.

V gene TRBV4-1 combines with J gene TRBJ1-2, with TRBD1 as a possible D gene (5 bases). CDR3 length: 15 amino acids. Trimming cost V 2 bases and J 8 bases, with 18 bases left between them. Germline V gives CDR1 MGHRA, CDR2 YSYEKL. CDR3 bases: TGCGCCAGCAGCCAAAGCAGCAGGCCCTGGGACGGCTACACCTTC. Translating it yields CASSQSSRPWDGYTF.

This chain uses TRBV5-8 with TRBJ1-5; TRBD1 matches at 7 bases. Germline V gene data show CDR1 as SGHTS and CDR2 as YDEGEE. V gave up 7 bases and J gave up 0 bases; unmatched junction bases: 4. The CDR3 is made up of 14 amino acids. The CDR3 nucleotides are TGTGCCAGCGGGGACAGAAATAGCAATCAGCCCCAGCATTTT. The encoded protein is CASGDRNSNQPQHF.

This clone appeared many times. V and J are TRBV5-1 and TRBJ1-4; TRBD1 aligns across 7 bases. V dropped 4 bases and J dropped 2; count of bases not matched to a gene: 2. CDR3 length: 14 residues. Germline V gene sequence: CDR1 SGHRS, CDR2 YFSETQ. The CDR3 loop is CASSRDSTNEKLFF. CDR3 nucleotides: TGCGCCAGCAGCCGGGACAGCACTAATGAAAAACTGTTTTTT.

For this clone: A far larger clone is off by one base, so a read error is likely. The same CDR3 also results from other DNA sequences found in this sample. The V and J genes are TRBV4-2 and TRBJ2-2, with 7 nucleotides matching TRBD1. In germline, CDR1 is LGHNA, CDR2 YNFKEQ. The CDR3 loop spans 17 amino acids. The CDR3 nucleotides read TGTGCCAGCAGCCAAGAGTGGAAACAGGGGTCCATCGGGGAACTGTTTTTT. This sequence encodes CASSQEWKQGSIGELFF.

This clone has at least ten counts. The chain carries TRBV11-2 and TRBJ1-2; the D is unclear. This CDR3 comprises 12 residues. V shed 5 bases and J shed 7 bases, with 11 bases lying between them. Germline CDR1 SGHAT, CDR2 FQNNGV. Here the CDR3 reads CASSVRRGGYTF. Written as DNA, the CDR3 is TGTGCCAGCAGCGTTCGGCGTGGTGGCTACACCTTC. Full variable domain (remainder filled in from reference TRBV11-2 and TRBJ1-2): EAGVAQSPRYKIIEKRQSVAFWCNPISGHATLYWYQQILGQGPKLLIQFQNNGVVDDSQLPKDRFSAERLKGVDSTLKIQPAKLEDSAVYLCASSVRRGGYTFGSGTRLTVV.

The chain links TRBV18 to TRBJ1-1; D gene ambiguous. The CDR3 has 13 residues. The ends were cut back, 7 bases at V and 1 base at J, with 10 bases in the middle. Germline V lookup: CDR1 KGHSH, CDR2 LQKENI. This chain's CDR3 is CASLEQRNTEAFF. CDR3 in DNA: TGTGCCAGCTTAGAACAGAGGAACACTGAAGCTTTCTTT.

This clone was seen only a few times. This sequence joins TRBV6-5 and TRBJ1-2, with 7 bases that match TRBD1. CDR1 is MNHEY, CDR2 SVGAGI, per germline. V dropped 8 bases and J dropped 6; count of bases not matched to a gene: 6. The CDR3 covers 12 residues. The CDR3: CASGGTVNGYTF. In nucleotides, the CDR3 is TGTGCCAGCGGGGGGACAGTCAATGGCTACACCTTC.

CDR3: CASSLDGTSGSRIQFF. As DNA, the CDR3 is TGTGCCAGCAGCTTAGATGGGACTAGCGGGAGCAGGATCCAGTTCTTC. This chain uses TRBV7-3 with TRBJ2-1; 14 bases align to TRBD2. CDR3 size: 16 residues. Trimming cost V 2 bases and J 13 bases; bases outside gene matches: 10. CDR1 and CDR2 (germline): SGHTA, FQGTGA.

This CDR3 is CASSFTEGATNEKLFF. CDR3 DNA: TGTGCCAGCAGTTTTACCGAGGGGGCAACTAATGAAAAACTGTTTTTT. V and J are TRBV28 and TRBJ1-4; a possible D gene is TRBD1 (6 bases). The germline V gene encodes CDR1 MDHEN and CDR2 SYDVKM. The V end lost 3 bases, the J end lost 0 bases, and 11 bases lay between the germline ends. The CDR3 contains 16 residues.

This chain connects TRBV12-2 to TRBJ1-1. TRBV12-2 is termed a pseudogene. CDR3 length equals 14 residues. CDR3 protein: CASRLYRWNTEAFF. DNA for the CDR3: TGTGCAAGTCGCTTATATAGGTGGAACACTGAAGCTTTCTTT.

The chain couples TRBV28 to TRBJ1-3; 7 bases match TRBD1. CDR3 size: 14 residues. CDR1 MDHEN and CDR2 SYDVKM come from the germline V gene. V was pared by 0 bases and J by 4 bases, with 0 bases of the junction left unmatched. The CDR3 sequence is CASSLWTGGNTIYF. CDR3 in DNA: TGTGCCAGCAGTTTATGGACAGGGGGAAACACCATATATTTT.

The chain has TRBV7-9 and TRBJ1-2; 7 bases are shared with TRBD1. The CDR3 spans 14 residues. The germline CDR1 and CDR2 sequences are SEHNR and FQNEAQ (reference sequence). V lost 5 bases and J lost 2; bases outside the gene matches: 5. The chain's CDR3 is CASSRWDSNYGYTF. In DNA, the CDR3 is TGTGCCAGCAGCCGATGGGACAGCAACTATGGCTACACCTTC. The full variable domain, in which reference TRBV7-9 and TRBJ1-2 provide the parts outside the CDR3, is DTGVSQNPRHKITKRGQNVTFRCDPISEHNRLYWYRQTLGQGPEFLTYFQNEAQLEKSRLLSDRFSAERPKGSFSTLEIQRTEQGDSAMYLCASSRWDSNYGYTFGSGTRLTVV.

This chain uses TRBV5-1 with TRBJ2-5; D is ambiguous. V gave up 0 bases and J gave up 5 bases, with 14 bases separating them. The CDR3 loop spans 15 amino acids. From germline, CDR1 is SGHRS and CDR2 YFSETQ. CDR3 nucleotide sequence: TGCGCCAGCAGCTTGGTTTCCCGGGTCGGGGAGACCCAGTACTTC. It encodes CASSLVSRVGETQYF. Based on the CDR3 plus reference TRBV5-1 and TRBJ2-5, the full variable domain is KAGVTQTPRYLIKTRGQQVTLSCSPISGHRSVSWYQQTPGQGLQFLFEYFSETQRNKGNFPGRFSGRQFSNSRSEMNVSTLELGDSALYLCASSLVSRVGETQYFGPGTRLLVL.

The chain joins TRBV29-1 to TRBJ2-1; a possible D gene is TRBD2 (6 bases). CDR3 length: 13 amino acids. V was pared by 7 bases and J by 5 bases, with 15 bases between. Germline V CDR1 and CDR2: SQVTM, ANQGSEA. The CDR3 is CSAGVGADNEQFF. The DNA of the CDR3 is TGCAGCGCGGGAGTCGGGGCGGACAATGAGCAGTTCTTC.

J is TRBJ2-3 and V is TRBV6-1; 10 bases align to TRBD1. V lost 8 bases, J lost 5 bases, and 7 bases stayed unmatched. Germline CDR1 is MNHNS and CDR2 is SASEGT. The CDR3 extends over 14 amino acids. The CDR3 protein is CASYRDRGRDTQYF. CDR3 sequence (DNA): TGTGCCAGCTACCGGGACAGGGGCAGAGATACGCAGTATTTT.

This clone was observed a few times. The chain's CDR3 is CASLGQGVIGANVLTF. DNA for the CDR3: TGCGCCAGCCTCGGACAGGGGGTGATTGGGGCCAACGTCCTGACTTTC. The genes are TRBV10-2 and TRBJ2-6, with TRBD1 matching over 10 bases. V gave up 8 bases and J gave up 3 bases; unmatched junction bases: 7. Per germline, CDR1 WSHSY and CDR2 SAAADI. This CDR3 comprises 16 residues.

The chain employs TRBV5-6 and TRBJ1-1; 10 bases are shared with TRBD1. J gave up 3 bases and V 0 bases, and 11 bases lay outside the gene matches. The CDR3 consists of 18 residues. The germline CDR1 and CDR2 sequences are SGHDT and YYEEEE. The CDR3 loop reads CASSLGFKRTGGDTEAFF. CDR3 DNA: TGTGCCAGCAGCTTGGGCTTTAAAAGGACAGGGGGTGACACTGAAGCTTTCTTT.

The sample holds many counts of this clone. Other DNA variants within this sample encode the same CDR3. The chain uses TRBV6-6 and TRBJ1-5; no clear D. The germline CDR1 and CDR2 sequences are MNHNY and SVGAGI (reference sequence). The CDR3 extends over 14 amino acids. V lost 0 bases to trimming and J lost 3 bases, with 6 bases between them. In DNA, the CDR3 is TGTGCCAGCAGTTACTCTGCGTCCAATCAGCCCCAGCATTTT. Amino acids: CASSYSASNQPQHF.

The chain couples TRBV7-8 to TRBJ1-4; 7 positions agree with TRBD1. This CDR3 region has 15 residues. The germline V gene has CDR1 SGHVS and CDR2 FQNEAQ. With 6 bases clipped from V and 4 bases from J, the junction kept 8 bases outside the gene matches. The DNA for the CDR3 is TGTGCCAGCAGTTTAACCGGGACAGTTAATGAAAAACTGTTTTTT. This sequence encodes CASSLTGTVNEKLFF.

The chain couples TRBV5-4 to TRBJ2-5; D ambiguous. Germline V lookup: CDR1 SGHNT, CDR2 YYREEE (reference sequence). V lost 3 bases and J 3 bases, leaving 15 bases between the germline ends. This CDR3 has 15 residues. The CDR3 is CASSWEPGVKETQYF. In DNA, the CDR3 is TGTGCCAGCAGCTGGGAACCGGGCGTTAAAGAGACCCAGTACTTC.

The chain links TRBV10-2 to TRBJ2-5, with D maybe TRBD1 (6 bases). Trimming pared 6 bases from V and 9 bases from J, leaving 14 bases between. The length of the CDR3 is 12 residues. Germline V lookup: CDR1 WSHSY, CDR2 SAAADI. CDR3 bases: TGCGCCAGCAGAGACAGGATCGGGGCCCAGTACTTC. Its protein product is CASRDRIGAQYF.